Sequencing of this TCR beta chain was carried out in a study of T cells in Graves' hyperthyroidism and ophthalmopathy (dated by TCRdb to the late 2010s). With regard to the full study: Peripheral blood was collected at initial diagnosis, before any treatment. To identify TCR V-J signatures that set the groups apart, the researchers used a discovery cohort of 100 or so patients, made up of 43 with Graves' ophthalmopathy and 57 with stable Graves' hyperthyroidism. Prospective prediction of ophthalmopathy was tested in an independent validation cohort consisting of 18 to 20 hyperthyroidism patients and around 16 patients who later progressed to ophthalmopathy. The 90 to 100 discovery patients were randomly split 7:3 into training and test sets. In addition, the study compared T-cell repertoires in thyroid tissue and in blood from roughly 6 Graves' hyperthyroidism patients. After sampling, hyperthyroidism patients received methimazole starting at 30 mg daily, and ophthalmopathy patients received high-dose intravenous methylprednisolone. According to the paper, TCR Vbeta CDR3 sequencing was carried out on roughly 130 peripheral blood samples, which came from approximately 43 ophthalmopathy, approximately 72 hyperthyroidism and around 17 progressor patients.

Here is what the overall study found, with its caveats: In validation, the model predicted progression to ophthalmopathy a median of around six months before onset, with roughly 68% sensitivity and 72.22% specificity. No statistical method was used to fix the sample size in advance, and group allocation was not hidden from the investigators. In cross-validation, a model built on a 13 V-J signature told ophthalmopathy apart from stable hyperthyroidism with 87.88% sensitivity and roughly 82% specificity, and in testing the same model reached 80%/75%. Most expanded thyroid clonotypes (frequency above 0.001) were also detected in blood, a finding suggesting that blood repertoires may reflect thyroid immune responses.

From cysteine to phenylalanine, the CDR3 is 16 amino acids long. Just CDR3 DNA is preserved here, 48 bases in frame from base 1. Ends trimmed: V by 0 bases, J by 6 bases; bases unmatched to a gene: 11. CDR1 MNHEY and CDR2 SVGEGT were looked up in the germline V gene. Amplification of TCR beta CDR3 regions was carried out from RNA transcripts. The first round of RT-PCR for the TCR CDR3 was performed with the HTBI primer set and the Qiagen OneStep RT-PCR kit. A second multiplex PCR round built the libraries, followed by size selection and purification. The libraries were sequenced on an Illumina HiSeq2000 using paired-end 100 bp reads. The authors' pipeline ran thus. Raw data were processed with SOAPnuke, discarding reads with adapters, uncalled bases, mean Phred below 15, or no exact constant-primer or identifier match. High-quality paired reads were merged using COPE v1.2.5, and each unique nucleotide sequence was defined as a clonotype. MiTCR v1.1 was used to align clonotypes to the IMGT TRBV, TRBD and TRBJ reference segments. The analysis included only V-J combinations with a frequency above 0.0001, which together covered approximately 99% of the repertoires. A TCS score was defined as the ratio between F50 (clonal expansion) and ExV (chaos), using BLOSUM62-based TCRdist between CDR3 peptides within each V-J. Welch's t-statistics and random forest reduced 450 to 600 V-J features to roughly 13, which were used in a naive Bayes classifier (R e1071). TCRdb reprocessed the public reads (quality trimming at Q25 with fastp, clone calling with MiXCR) and kept in-frame beta chains. Every distinct CDR3 protein forms one entry, paired with its most common genes and DNA. TCRdb's processing, not the authors', yielded these V and J calls. The sample includes under 350,000 distinct CDR3 sequences, with roughly 21% observed a single time. Around 50% of the sample is taken by the ten largest.

On this clonotype itself: There is no known antigen for this receptor. No qualities accompany the bases; no much larger clone lies one base away.

Stable Graves' hyperthyroidism was defined as no progression to ophthalmopathy during 18 months of follow-up. Hyperthyroidism patients were aged 18 to 65 years and newly diagnosed, with disease duration of less than 2 months. Patients with uncontrolled infections, other autoimmune diseases, pregnancy or lactation were excluded. Diagnoses relied on clinical symptoms, serum thyroxine and TRAb, thyroid ultrasound and orbital computed tomography. PBMCs were separated from 7.5 to 10 ml of fresh peripheral blood using Ficoll-Paque density gradient centrifugation. Trizol reagent was used to extract total RNA, and RNA quality was then checked on an Agilent 2100 Bioanalyzer.

The clonotype was recovered from a woman between 50 and 59 years old with Graves' hyperthyroidism. The sequence links TRBV6-2 or TRBV6-3 to TRBJ2-7; TRBD2 matches 7 bases in the middle. Source material: blood. The CDR3 reads as follows: CASSYSTTGGSREQYF. The nucleotide sequence reads TGTGCCAGCAGTTACTCGACGACGGGGGGAAGTCGCGAGCAGTACTTC.